This T cell receptor (beta chain) appears in the sequencing data of a study of shared clonotypes between healthy human individuals. Study-wide context: Serving as donors were a couple of women and a few men, whose ages spanned 18 to 49.

In regard to this clone: Its specificity is unknown.

Only CD45RO-negative cells positively selected for CCR7 counted as naive CD8 cells, so terminally differentiated effector memory CD45RA+ cells were excluded. Every donor was a Caucasian adult from Nashville, Tennessee. Clones were read by immunoSEQ multiplex PCR, and TCRdb kept only the in-frame ones, dropping some. The repertoire holds around 2,100,000 clones, about 95% seen once, with roughly 1% in the top ten. General observations from the study: Larger richness was generally estimated for naive than memory subsets.

The sequence was obtained from a young man in good health. Sequencing was done on a sample of naive CD8+ T cells sorted from blood.

The CDR3 is CASSPSTLETQYF. As DNA, the CDR3 is TGTGCCAGCAGTCCGTCAACTTTAGAGACCCAGTACTTC. The chain links TRBV27 to TRBJ2-5; unclear D gene. In germline, CDR1 is MNHEY, CDR2 SMNVEV (reference sequence). The V end was cut by 5 bases, the J end by 4 bases, with 11 bases between. CDR3 length equals 13 residues.